These T cell receptor beta chains were read from a single sample in a study of blood T cell repertoires in COVID-19. The method was immunoSEQ multiplex PCR; TCRdb's version includes in-frame clones alone and lacks a portion of them. The sample has tens of thousands of clones; 77% are singletons. Material for sequencing was peripheral blood. Receptors were obtained from a human donor with active or convalescent COVID-19. The donor label of this sample is uncertain. Both conserved end residues are part of each CDR3. The D gene is left open where the match is weak. Size is stated for part of the rows, as once, few or many counts, or as a class when the clone is expanded.

TRBV5-4	TRBJ2-7	TRBD2	.	CASSLTGTSGRMEQYF	TGTGCCAGCAGCTTAACCGGGACTAGCGGGAGAATGGAGCAGTACTTC
TRBV3-1/TRBV3-2	TRBJ2-7	.	.	CASSFRGGITYEQYF	TGTGCCAGCAGCTTTCGGGGCGGGATTACCTACGAGCAGTACTTC
TRBV27	TRBJ1-2	TRBD1	.	CASSFGTGGNYGYTF	TGTGCCAGCAGTTTCGGGACAGGGGGTAACTATGGCTACACCTTC
TRBV6-1	TRBJ1-2	TRBD1	.	CASSEQGVDGYTF	TGTGCCAGCAGTGAACAGGGGGTGGATGGCTACACCTTC
TRBV6-5	TRBJ1-2	TRBD1	.	CASSPRQGQAYGYTF	TGTGCCAGCAGCCCCCGACAGGGGCAGGCCTATGGCTACACCTTC
TRBV25-1	TRBJ1-2	.	.	CASSESRTRGYGYTF	TGTGCCAGCAGTGAATCCAGGACTCGCGGTTATGGCTACACCTTC
TRBV4-1	TRBJ1-1	TRBD1	.	CASSQGQGVVYLRNTEAFF	TGCGCCAGCAGCCAAGGACAGGGGGTGGTTTATCTGCGGAACACTGAAGCTTTCTTT
TRBV6-5	TRBJ2-1	TRBD2	.	CASRRTSGRGSEQFF	TGTGCCAGCAGACGGACTAGCGGGAGGGGTAGTGAGCAGTTCTTC
TRBV2	TRBJ1-3	.	.	CASRGGTGNGNTIYF	TGTGCCAGCAGGGGAGGGACCGGGAACGGAAACACCATATATTTT
TRBV19	TRBJ2-1	TRBD2	.	CASSTQGTAGGSNEQFF	TGTGCCAGTAGTACTCAGGGGACGGCGGGAGGATCCAATGAGCAGTTCTTC
TRBV10-1	TRBJ2-7	.	.	CASSPGLEYEQYF	TGCGCCAGCAGTCCGGGACTCGAATACGAGCAGTACTTC
TRBV5-1	TRBJ2-7	TRBD2	.	CASSLAGGPEEQYF	TGCGCCAGCAGCTTGGCGGGAGGGCCAGAAGAGCAGTACTTC
TRBV5-8	TRBJ2-2	TRBD2	.	CASSSGPGGANTGELFF	TGTGCCAGCAGCTCGGGTCCTGGGGGGGCGAACACCGGGGAGCTGTTTTTT
TRBV9	TRBJ2-2	TRBD2	.	CASSPLGGGLAAEELFF	TGTGCCAGCAGCCCACTCGGGGGGGGACTAGCCGCCGAGGAGCTGTTTTTT
TRBV11-3	TRBJ2-1	TRBD2	.	CASSLGTTSGYYNEQFF	TGTGCCAGCAGCTTAGGTACCACTAGCGGTTATTACAATGAGCAGTTCTTC
TRBV29-1	TRBJ1-1	.	.	CSVEIVLNTEAFF	TGCAGCGTTGAGATAGTTCTGAACACTGAAGCTTTCTTT
TRBV6-5	TRBJ1-1	.	.	CASRQGNTEAFF	TGTGCCAGCAGACAGGGGAACACTGAAGCTTTCTTT
TRBV5-1	TRBJ1-3	.	.	CASSPTPESSGNTIYF	TGCGCCAGCTCTCCGACACCCGAGAGCTCTGGAAACACCATATATTTT
TRBV7-3	TRBJ1-2	TRBD1	.	CASSTTGSNYGYTF	TGTGCCAGCAGCACGACAGGGTCCAACTATGGCTACACCTTC
TRBV4-3	TRBJ1-2	.	.	CASSQDRAGLNYGYTF	TGCGCCAGCAGCCAAGATCGGGCAGGGCTAAACTATGGCTACACCTTC
TRBV28	TRBJ1-5	.	.	CASSFTAYSNQPQHF	TGTGCCAGCAGTTTCACAGCTTATAGCAATCAGCCCCAGCATTTT
TRBV21-1	TRBJ2-7	.	.	CASSKARFYPGQGKSYEQYF	TGTGCCAGCAGCAAAGCGCGTTTTTACCCGGGACAGGGCAAGTCCTACGAGCAGTACTTC
TRBV7-8	TRBJ2-1	TRBD1	.	CASSLETGQWNEQFF	TGTGCCAGCAGCTTGGAAACGGGACAGTGGAATGAGCAGTTCTTC
TRBV19	TRBJ1-5	TRBD1	.	CASSVTGVPNNQPQHF	TGTGCCAGTAGCGTGACAGGGGTTCCAAACAATCAGCCCCAGCATTTT
TRBV4-3	TRBJ2-7	.	few	CASSQGSASYEQYF	TGCGCCAGCAGCCAAGGTAGCGCCTCCTACGAGCAGTACTTC
TRBV3-1/TRBV3-2	TRBJ1-2	.	.	CASSQESRGGYTF	TGTGCCAGCAGCCAAGAGAGCAGGGGTGGCTACACCTTC
TRBV28	TRBJ1-5	.	.	CASSEQGLRQPQHF	TGTGCCAGCAGTGAACAGGGTTTGCGGCAGCCCCAGCATTTT
TRBV11-2	TRBJ2-7	TRBD2	.	CASSLVSGSFAYEQYF	TGTGCCAGCAGCTTAGTGAGCGGGAGTTTTGCCTACGAGCAGTACTTC
TRBV11-2	TRBJ2-7	TRBD2	.	CASSAGLAGVEQYF	TGTGCCAGCAGCGCGGGACTAGCGGGAGTCGAGCAGTACTTC
TRBV9	TRBJ1-2	.	.	CASSVEQGGLYGYTF	TGTGCCAGCAGCGTAGAACAGGGTGGTCTCTATGGCTACACCTTC
TRBV12-2	TRBJ2-7	.	.	CASRLVRGGYEQYF	TGTGCAAGTCGCTTAGTTCGGGGAGGCTACGAGCAGTACTTC
TRBV7-9	TRBJ1-4	.	.	CASSLHREYEKLFF	TGTGCCAGCAGCTTACACAGGGAGTATGAAAAACTGTTTTTT